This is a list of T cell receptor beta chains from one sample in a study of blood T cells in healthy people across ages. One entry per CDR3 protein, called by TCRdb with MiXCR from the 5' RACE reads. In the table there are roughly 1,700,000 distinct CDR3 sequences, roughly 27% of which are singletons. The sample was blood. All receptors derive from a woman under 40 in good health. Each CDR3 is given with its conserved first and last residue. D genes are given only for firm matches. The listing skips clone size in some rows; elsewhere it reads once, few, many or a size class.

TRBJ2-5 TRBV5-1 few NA TGCGCCAGCAGCGCCCCATCGGGCGTGGAGACCCAGTACTTC CASSAPSGVETQYF
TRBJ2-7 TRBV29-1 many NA TGCAGCGTTGAGCCAGCACCGAGGGAGCAGTACTTC CSVEPAPREQYF
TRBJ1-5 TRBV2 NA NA TGTGCCAGCAGAAGGAATGGGGCTAGCAATCAGCCCCAGCATTTT CASRRNGASNQPQHF
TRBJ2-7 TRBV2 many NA TGTGCCAGCTTCGGAAACCTCTACGAGCAGTACTTC CASFGNLYEQYF
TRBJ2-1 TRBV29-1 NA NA TGCAGCGTTGAACGAGGGTCCGGTGTGGGGAATGAGCAGTTCTTC CSVERGSGVGNEQFF
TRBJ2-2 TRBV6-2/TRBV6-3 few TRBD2 TGTGCCAGCAGTGGGGGGACTAGCGGGAGAAACACCGGGGAGCTGTTTTTT CASSGGTSGRNTGELFF
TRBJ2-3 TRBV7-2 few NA TGTGCCAGCAGCTTAGCGGAAACAGATACGCAGTATTTT CASSLAETDTQYF
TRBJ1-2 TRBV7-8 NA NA TGTGCCAGCAGCTTATGGGGGGGTGGCTACACCTTC CASSLWGGGYTF
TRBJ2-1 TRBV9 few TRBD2 TGTGCCAGCAGCGTAGGGAGCGGGAGGCGGACTGAGCAGTTCTTC CASSVGSGRRTEQFF
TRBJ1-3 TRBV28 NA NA NA CASSILDTIYF
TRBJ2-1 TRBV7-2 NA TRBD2 TGTGCCAGCAGCCCCCGGCTCGGGAGGGAGAATGAGCAGTTCTTC CASSPRLGRENEQFF
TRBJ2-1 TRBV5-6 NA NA TGTGCCAGCAGCTTAGACCCCGCCGATGAGCAGTTCTTC CASSLDPADEQFF
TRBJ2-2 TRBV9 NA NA TGTGCCAGCAGCGTAGCCGGACCTGCGAACACCGGGGAGCTGTTTTTT CASSVAGPANTGELFF
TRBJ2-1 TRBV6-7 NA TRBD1 TGTGCCAGCAGGGGCGGACAGGGGGGTGACGAGGAGCAGTTCTTC CASRGGQGGDEEQFF
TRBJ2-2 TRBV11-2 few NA TGTGCCAGCAGCTTAGACCGGACTCCGAACACCGGGGAGCTGTTTTTT CASSLDRTPNTGELFF
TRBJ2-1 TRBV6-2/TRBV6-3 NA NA TGTGCCAGCAATTCCGGGACTCTCCAGGTCAATGAGCAGTTCTTC CASNSGTLQVNEQFF
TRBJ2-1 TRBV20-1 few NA TGCAGTGCTAGAGATCAGGGCCCGAGCTCCTACAATGAGCAGTTCTTC CSARDQGPSSYNEQFF
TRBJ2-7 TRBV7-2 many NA TGTGCCAGCAGCTTAGGCAGACGGAGCGGATACGAGCAGTACTTC CASSLGRRSGYEQYF
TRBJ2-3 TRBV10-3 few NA TGTGCCATCAGTCCTCCGGGGAGCCTTTTAGGGCAGTATTTT CAISPPGSLLGQYF